This note documents a single T cell receptor beta chain sequence. In the authors' methods: Estimated nucleated cell counts came from reference gene primer amplification. Measured with immunoSEQ multiplex PCR; TCRdb has only the in-frame clones, and not every one. The V and J calls and clone size are taken from that table; D and trimming were inferred from the DNA. The sample includes around 90,000 clones, about 85% of them seen just once. The data derive from a study of blood T cell repertoires in COVID-19. As for the study in general: Some COVID-19 samples were acute and others convalescent; all came from the United States, Italy and Spain. Sources were T cells, B-cell-depleted T cells, or PBMCs; the material itself was cDNA or gDNA.

Germline CDR1 and CDR2: SQVTM and ANQGSEA. This CDR3 is 14 amino acids long. V was cut by 2 bases and J by 0 bases, with 10 bases left in between. The rearrangement joins TRBV29-1 to TRBJ1-2; D is uncertain. What was sequenced was peripheral blood. The clonotype originates from a male donor with acute or convalescent COVID-19. Here the CDR3 reads CSVETANPNYGYTF. The DNA of the CDR3 is TGCAGCGTTGAAACAGCAAACCCTAACTATGGCTACACCTTC.